The 23 T cell receptor beta chains below come from one sample, sequenced in a study of blood T cells in healthy people across ages. A second PCR, run for roughly 6 to 11 cycles, used a sample-barcoded 5' primer plus a J-beta primer mix. TCRdb called the 5' RACE reads again in MiXCR, with one record for every CDR3 protein. The table includes 550,000 to 700,000 distinct CDR3 sequences, approximately 30% detected once. What was sequenced was blood. The receptors shown here come from a woman in her 70s in good health.

This chain connects TRBV7-2 to TRBJ1-5, with D hard to call. Germline V gives CDR1 SGHTA, CDR2 FQGNSA. This CDR3 contains 16 residues. The V and J ends lost 5 bases and 6 bases respectively, with 20 bases between them. The CDR3 coding sequence is TGTGCCAGCAGCCCTGATTCTCCGGGAGGAGGTCAGCCCCAGCATTTT. Its translation: CASSPDSPGGGQPQHF.

This clonotype was counted a few times. The rearrangement uses TRBV2 and TRBJ1-2; D ambiguous. Germline V gene sequence: CDR1 SNHLY, CDR2 FYNNEI. V lost 7 bases and J 7 bases, leaving 13 bases between the germline ends. The length of the CDR3 is 12 residues. CDR3 nucleotide sequence: TGTGCCAGCACCCCCCAGGAAGCTGGCTACACCTTC. Translated, it gives CASTPQEAGYTF.

This clonotype has only a few counts. DNA of the CDR3: TGCGCCAGCAGCCTTTTAGGGGGAGGCACAGATACGCAGTATTTT. Residues: CASSLLGGGTDTQYF. V is TRBV5-1 and J is TRBJ2-3; perhaps TRBD1 as D (6 bases). V was pared by 4 bases and J by 1 base, with 13 bases between. Germline-derived CDR1 and CDR2 are SGHRS and YFSETQ. This CDR3 contains 15 residues.

The chain employs TRBV27 and TRBJ1-4; weak D call: TRBD1 (6 bases). The CDR3 length is 15 residues. The V and J ends lost 5 bases and 7 bases respectively, with 17 bases between them. Per germline, CDR1 MNHEY and CDR2 SMNVEV (reference sequence). This CDR3 reads CASSAAGGRIEKLFF. The CDR3 DNA is TGTGCCAGCAGTGCCGCCGGGGGGCGTATTGAAAAACTGTTTTTT.

This clonotype was seen more than once but under ten times. This chain connects TRBV7-2 to TRBJ1-4, with TRBD1 identical over 9 bases. The length of the CDR3 is 14 residues. The junction had 7 bases not matched to a gene; V was cut back by 6 bases and J by 8 bases. Germline values: CDR1 SGHTA, CDR2 FQGNSA. The CDR3, as DNA: TGTGCCAGCAGTCCCGGGACAGGGTGGGAAAAACTGTTTTTT. Its protein product is CASSPGTGWEKLFF.

This rearrangement joins TRBV6-6 to TRBJ1-4; D not certain. The germline V and J ends were trimmed by 7 bases and 0 bases, with 6 bases remaining between them. Germline loops: CDR1 MNHNY, CDR2 SVGAGI (reference sequence). The CDR3 totals 13 residues. CDR3 DNA sequence: TGTGCCAGCAAGTTTGCAACTAATGAAAAACTGTTTTTT. This translates into CASKFATNEKLFF.

This clonotype was seen a handful of times. CDR3 loop: CASGREGTGYGYTF. The CDR3 DNA reads TGTGCCAGCGGTCGGGAGGGAACGGGCTATGGCTACACCTTC. The chain has TRBV6-1 and TRBJ1-2; D is ambiguous. The CDR3 sequence is 14 residues long. V dropped 8 bases and J dropped 4 bases, with 17 bases sitting between them. The germline CDR1 and CDR2 sequences are MNHNS and SASEGT.

As concerns this clonotype: Compared with germline, one end of the junction differs, possibly owing to a read error. The V call is TRBV10-3, the J call TRBJ1-2; 9 bases agree with TRBD1. CDR1 is ENHRY and CDR2 is SYGVKD in the germline V gene. The CDR3 runs to 13 residues. In DNA, the CDR3 is TGTGGCATCAGTATGGACAGGGGAGATGGCTACACCTTC. As protein: CGISMDRGDGYTF.

This clonotype appeared a single time. The rearrangement links TRBV7-9 to TRBJ1-4; D remains ambiguous. Trimming cost V 6 bases and J 6 bases, with 17 bases left between them. Germline CDR1 reads SEHNR; CDR2 reads FQNEAQ (reference sequence). The CDR3 sequence is 15 residues long. CDR3 coding DNA: TGTGCCAGCAGTTTCCTGTCTTTTCGGGATGAAAAACTGTTTTTT. The encoded protein is CASSFLSFRDEKLFF.

The chain combines TRBV4-3 with TRBJ1-2; D perhaps matches TRBD1 (5 bases). This CDR3 comprises 14 residues. The V gene's germline CDR1 is LGHNA and CDR2 YSLEER. V was trimmed by 1 base and J by 4 bases, leaving 10 bases between them. This CDR3 is CASSQVGGVYGYTF. DNA of the CDR3: TGCGCCAGCAGCCAAGTGGGGGGAGTCTATGGCTACACCTTC.

This clonotype was seen a few times. The rearrangement uses TRBV20-1 and TRBJ2-7; 9 positions agree with TRBD1. V trimming: 4 bases; J trimming: 6 bases; junction bases outside the gene matches: 10. CDR1 DFQATT and CDR2 SNEGSKA come from the germline V gene (reference sequence). This CDR3 is 14 amino acids long. The CDR3 DNA is TGCAGTGCTAACCCGACAGGGGGAAGGGGCGAGCAGTACTTC. Its protein product is CSANPTGGRGEQYF.

V is TRBV3-1 and J is TRBJ2-5; D possibly matches TRBD1 or TRBD2 (6 bases each). The CDR3 has 17 amino acids. V was shortened by 0 bases and J by 9 bases, with 23 bases between the two germline ends. Germline V CDR1 and CDR2: LGHDT, YNNKEL (reference sequence). Here the CDR3 DNA reads TGTGCCAGCAGCCAAGATCGGGGGCTAGCCCCTCTGGAGGCCCAGTACTTC. Translation: CASSQDRGLAPLEAQYF.

In this sample, this clonotype turned up a few times. The junction does not match germline at one end; this may be a read error. The rearrangement joins TRBV6-5 to TRBJ2-2; D is tentatively TRBD1 or TRBD2 (5 bases each). The germline V gene has CDR1 MNHEY and CDR2 SVGAGI. This CDR3 contains 14 residues. The DNA for the CDR3 is TGCGCCAGCAGTTACTCTTTTGGGGGCGGGGAGCTGTTTTTT. Encoded protein: CASSYSFGGGELFF.

The J gene is TRBJ2-5, the V gene TRBV20-1; D perhaps matches TRBD1 (5 bases). CDR1 and CDR2 (germline): DFQATT, SNEGSKA (reference sequence). V lost 2 bases to trimming and J lost 1 base, with 8 bases between them. The CDR3 is 13 residues long. DNA for the CDR3: TGCAGTGCTAGATCAGGGATCCAAGAGACCCAGTACTTC. This encodes CSARSGIQETQYF.

The V gene is TRBV20-1, the J gene TRBJ1-5, with 7 nucleotides matching TRBD1. The CDR3 has 15 amino acids. Unmatched junction bases numbered 7, after V lost 2 bases and J lost 3 bases. The germline gives CDR1 DFQATT, CDR2 SNEGSKA (reference sequence). In nucleotides, the CDR3 is TGCAGTGCTAGATCGGGACAGTCTTCCAATCAGCCCCAGCATTTT. Its translation is CSARSGQSSNQPQHF.

The chain is built from TRBV12-5 and TRBJ1-2; D call uncertain. CDR3 length equals 12 residues. Trimming shortened V by 1 base and J by 8 bases, and 8 bases separated the two germline ends. Germline V lookup: CDR1 LGHNT, CDR2 FRNRAP. CDR3: CASGLAPGGYTF. The CDR3 nucleotides are TGTGCTAGTGGTTTGGCCCCGGGCGGCTACACCTTC.

This clonotype was recorded a few times. This rearrangement joins TRBV24-1 to TRBJ2-2, with D hard to call. V gave up 12 bases and J gave up 2 bases, with 12 bases separating them. CDR1 and CDR2 (germline): KGHDR, SFDVKD. There are 13 residues in the CDR3. CDR3 sequence (DNA): TGTGCCGCCCCGGATCTAAACACCGGGGAGCTGTTTTTT. Encoded protein: CAAPDLNTGELFF.

The rearrangement links TRBV19 to TRBJ2-7; 8 nucleotides match TRBD2. Trimming cost V 3 bases and J 4 bases; bases outside gene matches: 5. There are 14 residues in the CDR3. In germline, CDR1 is LNHDA, CDR2 SQIVND (reference sequence). The CDR3 sequence is CASSITGGAYEQYF. CDR3 nucleotides: TGTGCCAGTAGTATCACCGGGGGGGCTTACGAGCAGTACTTC.

This clonotype has more than one count but fewer than ten. V usage is TRBV5-1 and J usage is TRBJ1-1; 7 bases are a match to TRBD1. The germline V gene has CDR1 SGHRS and CDR2 YFSETQ. The CDR3 contains 16 residues. V was pared by 6 bases and J by 3 bases, with 14 bases of the junction left unmatched. The CDR3 region is CASMAYSLGGHTEAFF. The CDR3 DNA is TGCGCCAGCATGGCATATTCGTTAGGGGGCCACACTGAAGCTTTCTTT.

This clonotype has ten or more counts. The rearrangement joins TRBV20-1 to TRBJ2-7; D not resolved. The CDR3 length is 13 residues. V shed 0 bases and J shed 2 bases, with 8 bases lying between them. Germline V gene lookup returns CDR1 DFQATT and CDR2 SNEGSKA (reference sequence). CDR3 DNA: TGCAGTGCTAGAGAACCGAGGACCTACGAGCAGTACTTC. It specifies CSAREPRTYEQYF.

V usage is TRBV6-5 and J usage is TRBJ2-5; 12 bases match TRBD2. Germline assignment: CDR1 MNHEY and CDR2 SVGAGI. The CDR3 contains 17 residues. V shed 0 bases, J shed 4 bases, and the junction held 6 bases outside the gene matches. In DNA, the CDR3 is TGTGCCAGCAGTTACTCTTTCGTACTAGCGGGGGGAGAGACCCAGTACTTC. The encoded protein is CASSYSFVLAGGETQYF.

This clonotype showed up just a few times. V usage is TRBV7-2 and J usage is TRBJ2-1, with 10 bases identical to TRBD2. There are 18 residues in the CDR3. After removal of 5 bases from V and 1 base from J, the junction contained 11 bases not matched to a gene. Germline V CDR1 and CDR2: SGHTA, FQGNSA. The DNA for the CDR3 is TGTGCCAGCAGCAACCAAAGAGGACTAGCGGCTTCCTACAATGAGCAGTTCTTC. Amino acid sequence: CASSNQRGLAASYNEQFF.

The V gene is TRBV20-1, the J gene TRBJ2-6, with D possibly being TRBD1 (6 bases). Germline V CDR1 and CDR2: DFQATT, SNEGSKA (reference sequence). This CDR3 comprises 15 residues. Trimming took off 3 bases at V and 2 bases at J, with 11 bases between the two ends. CDR3 residues: CSASGRGAGANVLTF. CDR3 bases: TGCAGTGCTAGCGGCAGGGGTGCTGGGGCCAACGTCCTGACTTTC.